The 8 T cell receptor beta chains below were found in one sample sequenced in a study of beta chain features in type 1 diabetes. Points from the study as a whole: Moderately but significantly shorter TCRB CDR3s were found in Type 1 diabetes patients in all four CD4+ subsets.

Of the isolated RNA, all was reverse transcribed, and so the sequenced material was expressed TCRB transcripts. The table came from immunoSEQ multiplex PCR; TCRdb's copy has only in-frame clones and leaves some out. Altogether some 14,000 clones are present, roughly 63% being singletons, with the ten largest covering around 0.6%. The antigens of these receptors remain unknown. The sample taken for sequencing was stem cell memory CD4+ T cells from blood. Every receptor here comes from a woman aged 18-29 years with type 1 diabetes.

Only one count was recorded for this clone. As DNA, the CDR3 is TGTGCCAGCAGCCGGGAGGGTCTGACCACAGATACGCAGTATTTT. Translation: CASSREGLTTDTQYF. The chain couples TRBV6-5 to TRBJ2-3, with 8 bases that match TRBD2. The J segment lost 2 bases and the V segment lost 6 bases, leaving 7 bases of the junction unmatched. Germline loops: CDR1 MNHEY, CDR2 SVGAGI. This CDR3 region has 15 residues.

The genes are TRBV28 and TRBJ2-4; TRBD2 is a possible D gene (6 bases). Germline V lookup: CDR1 MDHEN, CDR2 SYDVKM. The CDR3 length is 16 residues. V lost 5 bases to trimming and J lost 3 bases, with 17 bases between them. The CDR3 spells CASSTPGEILKNIQYF. The CDR3 region has the DNA TGTGCCAGCAGTACCCCGGGGGAGATTCTCAAAAACATTCAGTACTTC.

V gene TRBV4-2 combines with J gene TRBJ2-5; 15 bases map to TRBD2. There are 19 residues in the CDR3. The V and J ends lost 4 bases and 7 bases, in that order; junction bases with no gene match: 16. Germline V CDR1 and CDR2: LGHNA, YNFKEQ. CDR3 residues: CASSPGLAGGTPKGRTQYF. CDR3 nucleotide sequence: TGTGCCAGCAGCCCGGGACTAGCGGGAGGTACCCCTAAGGGTCGGACCCAGTACTTC.

This clone was recorded once. The chain is built from TRBV4-1 and TRBJ1-2, with 8 bases aligning to TRBD1. V lost 4 bases to trimming and J lost 6 bases; unmatched junction nucleotides: 13. CDR1 is MGHRA, CDR2 YSYEKL, per germline. The CDR3 loop spans 16 amino acids. CDR3 nucleotide sequence: TGCGCCAGCAGCCTCTTTGCAACCGGGACAGGTGATGGCTACACCTTC. Protein sequence: CASSLFATGTGDGYTF.

This chain uses TRBV4-1 with TRBJ1-5; the D gene is possibly TRBD1 (5 bases). The CDR3 runs 18 residues. Trimming removed 0 bases from V and 2 bases from J, with 17 bases in between. Germline lookup yields CDR1 MGHRA and CDR2 YSYEKL. The CDR3 region has the DNA TGCGCCAGCAGCCAAGATGATGGGGGGGAAGGGGGCAATCAGCCCCAGCATTTT. Its translation: CASSQDDGGEGGNQPQHF.

The J gene is TRBJ2-7, the V gene TRBV2; TRBD2 matches 13 bases. V lost 9 bases and J lost 1; bases outside the gene matches: 3. Germline V gives CDR1 SNHLY, CDR2 FYNNEI. CDR3 length: 14 residues. CDR3 sequence (DNA): TGTGCCAGTAGGGGACTAGCGGGGTCCTACGAGCAGTACTTC. Amino acids: CASRGLAGSYEQYF.

The rearrangement links TRBV30 to TRBJ1-2, with D perhaps matching TRBD1 (5 bases). V was trimmed by 2 bases and J by 5 bases, leaving 21 bases between them. This CDR3 contains 16 residues. Germline CDR1 is GTSNPN and CDR2 is SVGIG (reference sequence). CDR3 nucleotide sequence: TGTGCCTGGAGTAAGTCAAGGACAAGCCGTCCGTATGGCTACACCTTC. Translating gives CAWSKSRTSRPYGYTF.

This clone was found once. The chain combines TRBV9 with TRBJ2-5; D is possibly TRBD1 (6 bases). Trimming shortened V by 0 bases and J by 2 bases, and 11 bases separated the two germline ends. Germline loops: CDR1 SGDLS, CDR2 YYNGEE. This CDR3 region has 15 residues. This chain's CDR3 is CASSVGGGQQETQYF. The CDR3 region has the DNA TGTGCCAGCAGCGTAGGTGGTGGACAGCAAGAGACCCAGTACTTC.